This T cell receptor (beta chain) appears in the sequencing data of a study of T cell repertoires in cytomegalovirus infection. Study information: CMV epitopes in the study were HLA-C-restricted (recently identified) and HLA-B-restricted (well studied). Based on public TCR beta signatures, there were indications of CMV infection and of a matching HLA type. Regarding the study as a whole: In two of eight donors, the top clonotype was HLA-C-restricted CMV-specific. Summed public TCR beta family frequency identified CMV carriers bearing the relevant HLA.

As to this clonotype: The antigen remains unidentified. This clone may be a read error of a much larger clone one base away.

This CDR3 is 15 amino acids long. Germline CDR1 and CDR2: SGHTA and FQGNSA. TCRdb passed the reads through MiXCR, listing each CDR3 protein once. Here the sample spans about 570,000 distinct CDR3 sequences, just under 40% being singletons. This TCR was sampled from a human donor in good health (CMV status not recorded). Some clones in this sample may be carry-over from other donors' samples. Sequencing used cultured PBMCs, obtained from culture after CMV antigen stimulation. The chain is built from TRBV7-2 and TRBJ2-3, with 10 bases matching TRBD2. The CDR3 sequence is CASSPQRGGTDKQYF. CDR3 sequence (DNA): TGTGCCAGCAGCCCTCAGCGGGGGGGCACAGATAAGCAGTATTTT.